One and the same sample provided the 3 T cell receptor beta chains below, sequenced in a study of CD8+CD57+ T cells in acquired aplastic anemia. Patients who underwent sequencing had shown CD8+CD57+ cell expansion by flow cytometry. The template for TCR beta VDJ and CDR3 sequence profiling was genomic DNA. MiXCR, run by TCRdb on the reads, gives a single entry per CDR3 protein. This sample yields 450,000 to 550,000 distinct CDR3 sequences, of which approximately 33% are seen a single time; less than 0.85% belongs to the top ten. Material: sorted CD4+, CD8+, or CD8+CD57+ T cells (not recorded which) from PBMCs. The receptors shown here come from a human donor with aplastic anemia.

This clonotype was picked up many times. The chain recombines TRBV19 with TRBJ1-1, with no clear D. The V and J ends lost 7 bases and 0 bases respectively, with 15 bases between them. The germline gives CDR1 LNHDA, CDR2 SQIVND (reference sequence). The CDR3 covers 15 residues. The DNA of the CDR3 is TGTGCCAGTACCACCGTTCGGGTAATGAACACTGAAGCTTTCTTT. It codes for CASTTVRVMNTEAFF.

The chain uses TRBV7-3 and TRBJ1-2, with TRBD1 matching 9 bases. There are 17 residues in the CDR3. Germline values: CDR1 SGHTA, CDR2 FQGTGA. Losses at the gene ends were 5 bases for V and 4 bases for J; bases not matched to a gene: 14. CDR3 loop: CASSPTGTGFGPYGYTF. CDR3 nucleotides: TGTGCCAGCAGCCCGACCGGGACAGGGTTTGGTCCCTATGGCTACACCTTC.

At least ten counts were recorded for this clonotype. Here the CDR3 reads CATSAPGMNTEAFF. Here the CDR3 DNA reads TGTGCCACCAGTGCCCCCGGGATGAACACTGAAGCTTTCTTT. J is TRBJ1-1 and V is TRBV24-1; D is uncertain. This CDR3 is built from 14 residues. Germline-derived CDR1 and CDR2 are KGHDR and SFDVKD. Trimming pared 5 bases from V and 0 bases from J, leaving 9 bases between.